The T cell receptor beta chain described here comes from a study of PD-1 blockade in classical Hodgkin lymphoma. Broader study findings: CD4+ but not CD8+ TCR diversity rose significantly by C4D1. Prior to therapy, complete responders displayed diversity much like that of newly diagnosed patients.

Each patient's relapse followed autologous stem cell transplantation, and brentuximab vedotin exposure varied. About this clone: Its antigen is still unknown.

This table comes from immunoSEQ multiplex PCR, and its TCRdb copy is limited to in-frame clones, with some not included. This sample has 25,000 to 30,000 clones, with 70% found just once. The CDR3 totals 12 residues. The V and J ends lost 6 bases and 7 bases respectively, with 12 bases between them. Germline V gives CDR1 MNHEY, CDR2 SVGAGI. Specimen: peripheral blood mononuclear cells (PBMCs), collected before the second cycle of nivolumab. The chain employs TRBV6-5 and TRBJ1-1; a weak D match, TRBD1 (5 bases). The sequence was collected from a human donor with classical Hodgkin lymphoma. CDR3 sequence (DNA): TGTGCCAGCAGCCGCCCGACAGTTGAAGCTTTCTTT. The encoded protein is CASSRPTVEAFF.